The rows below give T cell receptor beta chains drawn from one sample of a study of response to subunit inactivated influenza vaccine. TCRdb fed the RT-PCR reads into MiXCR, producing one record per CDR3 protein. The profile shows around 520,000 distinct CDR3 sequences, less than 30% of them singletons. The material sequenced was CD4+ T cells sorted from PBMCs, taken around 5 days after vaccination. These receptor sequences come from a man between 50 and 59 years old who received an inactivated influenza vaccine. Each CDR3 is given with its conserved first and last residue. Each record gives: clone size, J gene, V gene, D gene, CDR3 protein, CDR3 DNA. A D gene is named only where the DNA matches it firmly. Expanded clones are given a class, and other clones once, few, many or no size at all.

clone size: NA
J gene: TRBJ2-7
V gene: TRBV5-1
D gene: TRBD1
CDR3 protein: CASSIQGVGATYEQYF
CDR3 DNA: TGCGCCAGCAGCATACAGGGGGTCGGGGCCACCTACGAGCAGTACTTC

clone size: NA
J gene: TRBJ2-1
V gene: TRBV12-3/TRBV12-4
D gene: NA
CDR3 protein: CASSPAIGSAEQFF
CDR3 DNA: TGTGCCAGCAGTCCCGCCATAGGTAGCGCAGAGCAGTTCTTC

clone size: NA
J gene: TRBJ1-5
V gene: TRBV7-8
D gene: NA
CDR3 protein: CASSLAGLKPQHF
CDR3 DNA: TGTGCCAGCAGCTTAGCAGGACTGAAGCCCCAGCATTTT

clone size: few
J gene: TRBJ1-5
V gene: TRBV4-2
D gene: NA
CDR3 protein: CASSQDRASQPQHF
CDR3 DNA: TGTGCCAGCAGCCAAGATCGGGCAAGTCAGCCCCAGCATTTT

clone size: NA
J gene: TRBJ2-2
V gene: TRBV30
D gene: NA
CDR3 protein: CAWSWGIGTGELFF
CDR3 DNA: TGTGCCTGGAGCTGGGGAATTGGCACCGGGGAGCTGTTTTTT

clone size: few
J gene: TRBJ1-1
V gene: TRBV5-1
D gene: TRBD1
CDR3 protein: CASSTPDRVNTEAFF
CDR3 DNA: TGCGCCAGCAGCACACCGGACAGGGTCAACACTGAAGCTTTCTTT

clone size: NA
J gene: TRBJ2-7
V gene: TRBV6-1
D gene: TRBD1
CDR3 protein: CASSDWGQGSYEQYF
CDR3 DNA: TGTGCCAGCAGTGATTGGGGACAGGGCTCCTACGAGCAGTACTTC

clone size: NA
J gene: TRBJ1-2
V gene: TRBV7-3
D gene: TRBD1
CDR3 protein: CASRPHGTGVLANYGYTF
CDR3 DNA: TGTGCCAGCAGGCCCCATGGGACAGGGGTATTAGCTAACTATGGCTACACCTTC

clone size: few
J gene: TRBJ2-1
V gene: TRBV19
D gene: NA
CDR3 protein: CASSGSGAYNEQFF
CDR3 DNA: TGTGCCAGTAGTGGTAGCGGAGCTTACAATGAGCAGTTCTTC

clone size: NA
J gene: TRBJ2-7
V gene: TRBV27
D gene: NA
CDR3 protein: CASSRSLAFLFYEQYF
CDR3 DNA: TGTGCCAGCAGCCGATCCCTAGCGTTCCTCTTCTACGAGCAGTACTTC

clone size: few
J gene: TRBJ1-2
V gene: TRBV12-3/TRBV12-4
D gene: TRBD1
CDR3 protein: CASSPRDRATGGYTF
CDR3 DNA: TGTGCCAGCAGTCCCAGGGACAGGGCGACTGGGGGCTACACCTTC

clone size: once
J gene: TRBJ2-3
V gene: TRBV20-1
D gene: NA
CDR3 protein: CSARMNGPTDTQYF
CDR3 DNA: TGCAGTGCTAGAATGAATGGTCCGACAGATACGCAGTATTTT

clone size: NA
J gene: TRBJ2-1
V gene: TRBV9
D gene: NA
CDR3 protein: CASSVAGTNNEQFF
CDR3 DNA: TGTGCCAGCAGCGTAGCGGGAACTAACAATGAGCAGTTCTTC

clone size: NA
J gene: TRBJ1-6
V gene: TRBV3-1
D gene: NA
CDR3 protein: CARSRGIESLHF
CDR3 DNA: TGTGCCAGGTCGCGGGGTATAGAATCCCTCCACTTT

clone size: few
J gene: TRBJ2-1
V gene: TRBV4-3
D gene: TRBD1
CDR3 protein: CASSQDTGGYNEQFF
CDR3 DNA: TGCGCCAGCAGCCAAGATACAGGGGGGTACAATGAGCAGTTCTTC

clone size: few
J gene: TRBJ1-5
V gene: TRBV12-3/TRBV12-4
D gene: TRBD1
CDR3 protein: CASRIDRANNQPQHF
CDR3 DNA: TGTGCCAGCAGGATTGACAGGGCTAACAATCAGCCCCAGCATTTT

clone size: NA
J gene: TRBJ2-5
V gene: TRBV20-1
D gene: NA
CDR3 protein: CSARSSAPETQYF
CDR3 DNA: TGCAGTGCTAGGTCTAGCGCTCCCGAGACCCAGTACTTC

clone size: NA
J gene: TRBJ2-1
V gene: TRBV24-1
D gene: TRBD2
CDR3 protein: CATSATSGSHEQFF
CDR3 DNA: TGTGCCACCAGTGCGACTAGCGGGAGCCATGAGCAGTTCTTC

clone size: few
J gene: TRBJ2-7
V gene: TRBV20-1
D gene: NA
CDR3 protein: CSARGSQGYEQYF
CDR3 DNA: TGCAGTGCTAGGGGCTCGCAGGGCTACGAGCAGTACTTC

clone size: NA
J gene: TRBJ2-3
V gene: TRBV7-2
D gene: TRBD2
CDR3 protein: CASRAGGPPDTQYF
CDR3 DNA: TGTGCCAGCAGAGCGGGAGGGCCCCCAGATACGCAGTATTTT

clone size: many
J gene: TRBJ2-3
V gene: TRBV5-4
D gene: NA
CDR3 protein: CASSLGFARSGDTQYF
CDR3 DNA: TGTGCCAGCAGCTTGGGGTTCGCCCGCTCGGGAGATACGCAGTATTTT

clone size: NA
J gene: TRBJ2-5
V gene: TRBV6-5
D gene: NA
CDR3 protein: CASSLAGMVETQYF
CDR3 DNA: TGTGCCAGCAGTTTAGCCGGGATGGTTGAGACCCAGTACTTC

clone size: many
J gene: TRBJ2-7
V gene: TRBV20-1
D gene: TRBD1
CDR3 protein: CSARTGNSYEQYF
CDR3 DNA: TGCAGTGCGCGGACAGGCAACTCCTACGAGCAGTACTTC

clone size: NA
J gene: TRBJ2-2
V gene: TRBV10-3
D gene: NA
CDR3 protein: CAISDRPTGELFF
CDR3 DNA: TGTGCCATCAGTGATCGTCCCACCGGGGAGCTGTTTTTT

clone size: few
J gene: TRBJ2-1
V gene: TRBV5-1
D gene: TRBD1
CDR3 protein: CASSTGTGNYNEQFF
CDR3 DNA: TGCGCCAGCAGCACCGGGACAGGGAACTACAATGAGCAGTTCTTC

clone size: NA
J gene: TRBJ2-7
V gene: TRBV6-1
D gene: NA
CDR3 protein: CASRDRDFSYEQYF
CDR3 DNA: TGTGCCAGCAGGGACCGGGACTTCTCCTACGAGCAGTACTTC

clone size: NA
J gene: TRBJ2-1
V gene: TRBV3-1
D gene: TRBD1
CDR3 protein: CASSRQGFEQFF
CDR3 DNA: TGTGCCAGCAGCCGACAGGGATTTGAGCAGTTCTTC

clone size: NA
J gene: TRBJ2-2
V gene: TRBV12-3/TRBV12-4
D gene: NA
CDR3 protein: CASSFGVARNTGELFF
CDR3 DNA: TGTGCCAGCAGTTTCGGCGTAGCGCGGAACACCGGGGAGCTGTTTTTT

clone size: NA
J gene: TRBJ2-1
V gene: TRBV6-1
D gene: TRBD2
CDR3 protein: CASRETSGRINEQFF
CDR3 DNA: TGTGCCAGCAGGGAAACTAGCGGGAGGATCAATGAGCAGTTCTTC

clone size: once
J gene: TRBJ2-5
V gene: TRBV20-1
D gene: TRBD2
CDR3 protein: CSARTSGGASVETQYF
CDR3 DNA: TGCAGTGCTCGGACTAGCGGGGGGGCTAGTGTAGAGACCCAGTACTTC

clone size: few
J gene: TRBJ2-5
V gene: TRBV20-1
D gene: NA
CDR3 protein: CSAGVGSVGETQYF
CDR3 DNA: TGCAGTGCTGGAGTTGGGTCCGTGGGGGAGACCCAGTACTTC

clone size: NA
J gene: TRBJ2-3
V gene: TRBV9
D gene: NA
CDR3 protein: CASSVDGSTDTQYF
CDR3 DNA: TGTGCCAGCAGCGTAGACGGTAGCACAGATACGCAGTATTTT

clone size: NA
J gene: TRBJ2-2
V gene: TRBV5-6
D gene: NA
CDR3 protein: CASSLVGLPTGELFF
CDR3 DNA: TGTGCCAGCAGCTTGGTTGGGCTACCCACCGGGGAGCTGTTTTTT

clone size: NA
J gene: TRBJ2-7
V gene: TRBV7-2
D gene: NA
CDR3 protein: CASSPRVGDYEQYF
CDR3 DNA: TGTGCCAGCAGCCCCCGGGTAGGGGACTACGAGCAGTACTTC

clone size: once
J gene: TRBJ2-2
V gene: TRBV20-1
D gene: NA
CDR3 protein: CSATRNFAGELFF
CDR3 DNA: TGCAGTGCTACCAGGAATTTTGCCGGGGAGCTGTTTTTT

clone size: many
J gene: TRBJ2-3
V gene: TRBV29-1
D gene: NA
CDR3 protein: CSVEDPKGITDTQYF
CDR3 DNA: TGCAGCGTTGAAGATCCTAAGGGAATCACAGATACGCAGTATTTT

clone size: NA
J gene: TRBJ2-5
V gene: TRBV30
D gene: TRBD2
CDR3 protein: CAWSAPRLAGYQETQYF
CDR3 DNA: TGTGCCTGGAGCGCCCCCCGTCTAGCGGGGTACCAAGAGACCCAGTACTTC

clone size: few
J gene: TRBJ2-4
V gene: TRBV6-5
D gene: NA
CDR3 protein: CASSRGNIQYF
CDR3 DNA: TGTGCCAGCAGTCGGGGGAACATTCAGTACTTC

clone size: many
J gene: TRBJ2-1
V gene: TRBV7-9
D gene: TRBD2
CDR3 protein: CASSFASGSNEQFF
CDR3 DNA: TGTGCCAGCAGCTTTGCTAGCGGGAGTAATGAGCAGTTCTTC

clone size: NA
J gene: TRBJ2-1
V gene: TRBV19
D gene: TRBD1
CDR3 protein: CASTPQWETTGAKGNEQFF
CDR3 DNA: TGTGCCAGTACCCCCCAGTGGGAGACTACAGGGGCCAAAGGCAATGAGCAGTTCTTC

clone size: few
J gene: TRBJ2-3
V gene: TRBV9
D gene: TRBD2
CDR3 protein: CASSVGLAGHTDTQYF
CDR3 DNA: TGTGCCAGCAGCGTTGGACTAGCGGGGCACACAGATACGCAGTATTTT

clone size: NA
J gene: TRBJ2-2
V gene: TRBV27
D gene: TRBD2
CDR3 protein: CASSHLAGESGELFF
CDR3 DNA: TGTGCCAGCAGTCACTTAGCGGGAGAGTCCGGGGAGCTGTTTTTT

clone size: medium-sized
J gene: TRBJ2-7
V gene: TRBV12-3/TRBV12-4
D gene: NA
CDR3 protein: CASRNSILYEQYF
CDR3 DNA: TGTGCCAGCAGGAACAGCATTCTCTACGAGCAGTACTTC

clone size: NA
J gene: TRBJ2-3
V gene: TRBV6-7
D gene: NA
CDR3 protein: CASSYSNGSVDTQYF
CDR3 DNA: TGTGCCAGCAGTTACTCGAACGGATCGGTGGATACGCAGTATTTT

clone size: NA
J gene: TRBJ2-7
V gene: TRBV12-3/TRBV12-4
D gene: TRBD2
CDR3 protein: CASRGLGTSGFLYEQYF
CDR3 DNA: TGTGCCAGCAGGGGACTAGGGACTAGCGGTTTTCTCTACGAGCAGTACTTC

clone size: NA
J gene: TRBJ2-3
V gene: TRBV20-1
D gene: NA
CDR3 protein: CSALASWGADTQYF
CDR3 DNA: TGCAGTGCTTTGGCTAGCTGGGGCGCAGATACGCAGTATTTT

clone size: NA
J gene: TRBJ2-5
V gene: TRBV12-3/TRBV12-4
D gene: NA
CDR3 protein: CASSYLWAETQYF
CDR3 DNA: TGTGCCAGCAGCTATTTATGGGCAGAGACCCAGTACTTC

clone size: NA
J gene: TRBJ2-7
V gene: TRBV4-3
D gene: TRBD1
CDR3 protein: CASSEGTGGFYEQYF
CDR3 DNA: TGCGCCAGCAGCGAAGGGACAGGGGGTTTCTACGAGCAGTACTTC

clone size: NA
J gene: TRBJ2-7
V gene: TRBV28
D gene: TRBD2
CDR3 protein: CASSLSLGLGSGEYEQYF
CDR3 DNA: TGTGCCAGCAGTTTATCCCTGGGCCTTGGGAGCGGGGAGTACGAGCAGTACTTC

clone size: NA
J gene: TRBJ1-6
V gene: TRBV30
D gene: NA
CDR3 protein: CAWSVLPSDSPLHF
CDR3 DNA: TGTGCCTGGAGTGTATTACCCTCGGATTCACCCCTCCACTTT

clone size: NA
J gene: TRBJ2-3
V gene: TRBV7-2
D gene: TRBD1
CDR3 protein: CASSPDRLSTDTQYF
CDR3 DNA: TGTGCCAGCAGCCCGGACAGGCTTAGCACAGATACGCAGTATTTT

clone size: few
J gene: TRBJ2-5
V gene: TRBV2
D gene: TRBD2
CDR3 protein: CASNLWGGSETQYF
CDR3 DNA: TGTGCCAGCAACCTCTGGGGGGGTTCCGAGACCCAGTACTTC

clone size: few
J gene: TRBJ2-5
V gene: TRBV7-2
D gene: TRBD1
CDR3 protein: CASSPLGTGLETQYF
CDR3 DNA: TGTGCCAGCAGCCCATTGGGGACAGGGTTGGAGACCCAGTACTTC

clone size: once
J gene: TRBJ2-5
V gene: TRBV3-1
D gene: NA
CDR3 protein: CASSSWTDSKTQYF
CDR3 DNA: TGTGCCAGCAGCTCCTGGACGGACAGTAAGACCCAGTACTTC